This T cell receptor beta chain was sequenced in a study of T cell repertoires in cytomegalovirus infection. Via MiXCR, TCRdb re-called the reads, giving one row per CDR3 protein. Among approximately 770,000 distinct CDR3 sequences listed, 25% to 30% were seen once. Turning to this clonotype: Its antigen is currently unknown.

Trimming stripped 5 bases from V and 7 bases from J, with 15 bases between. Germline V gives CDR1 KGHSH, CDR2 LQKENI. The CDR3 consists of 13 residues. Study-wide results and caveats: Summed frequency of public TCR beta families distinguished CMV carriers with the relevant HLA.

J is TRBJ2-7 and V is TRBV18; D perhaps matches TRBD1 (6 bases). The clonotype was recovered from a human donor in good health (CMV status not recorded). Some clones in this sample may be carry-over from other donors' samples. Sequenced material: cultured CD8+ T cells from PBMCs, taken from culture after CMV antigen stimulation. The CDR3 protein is CASSDRQVQEQYF. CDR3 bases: TGTGCCAGCTCAGACCGACAGGTTCAAGAGCAGTACTTC.